The entry below describes one TCR beta chain. This sample is drawn from a study of blood T cell repertoires in COVID-19. The CDR3 is 15 amino acids. From germline, CDR1 is PRHDT and CDR2 FYEKMQ (reference sequence). V gave up 8 bases and J gave up 0 bases, with 17 bases separating them. Measured with immunoSEQ multiplex PCR; TCRdb has only the in-frame clones, and not every one. This table has fewer than 450,000 clones, more than 75% appearing once. Sample: PBMCs or T cells enriched from blood (not recorded which). This clonotype was sampled from a woman aged 18 to 35 who had recovered from COVID-19. The chain recombines TRBV13 with TRBJ2-7; perhaps TRBD2 as D (5 bases). CDR3 in DNA: TGTGCCAGCGGTCACCTGGCGGGCAGCTCCTACGAGCAGTACTTC. It codes for CASGHLAGSSYEQYF.